A selection of T cell receptor beta chains follows, all from one sample in a study of T-cell memory formation after mild COVID-19. TCRdb reanalysed the 5' RACE reads using MiXCR and keeps one entry per CDR3 protein. The table has roughly 100,000 distinct CDR3 sequences, about 17% seen once. The specimen sequenced was PBMCs or a T cell subset sorted from them (not recorded which). The receptors here all came from an adult woman who had mild COVID-19 (a few samples of this study predate the infection). Cell type and time point are not known. Each CDR3 is given with its conserved first and last residue. Fields, in order: D gene, clone size, J gene, V gene, CDR3 length, CDR3 DNA, CDR3 protein. D genes are given only for firm matches. Part of the rows lack a size; the others show once, few, many or a class for expanded clones.

d_call: -
clone_size: -
j_call: TRBJ2-2
v_call: TRBV7-9
cdr3_length: 15
cdr3_nt: TGTGCCAGCAGCTGGCAGCGAGAGGTCGAAGAGGAGCTGTTTTTT
cdr3_aa: CASSWQREVEEELFF

d_call: TRBD2
clone_size: many
j_call: TRBJ2-3
v_call: TRBV4-1
cdr3_length: 16
cdr3_nt: TGCGCCAGCAGCCAAGAAGAGCGGGGGGGCACAGATACGCAGTATTTT
cdr3_aa: CASSQEERGGTDTQYF

d_call: -
clone_size: few
j_call: TRBJ2-2
v_call: TRBV7-6
cdr3_length: 12
cdr3_nt: TGTGCCAGCAGCTCGAACACCGGGGAGCTGTTTTTT
cdr3_aa: CASSSNTGELFF

d_call: TRBD1
clone_size: -
j_call: TRBJ2-7
v_call: TRBV6-1
cdr3_length: 13
cdr3_nt: TGTGCCAGCTCCCGGACAGGGGACTACGAGCAGTACTTC
cdr3_aa: CASSRTGDYEQYF

d_call: -
clone_size: -
j_call: TRBJ1-1
v_call: TRBV5-6
cdr3_length: 14
cdr3_nt: TGTGCCAGCAGCTACCCGGTGGCGAACACTGAAGCTTTCTTT
cdr3_aa: CASSYPVANTEAFF

d_call: -
clone_size: -
j_call: TRBJ1-1
v_call: TRBV5-4
cdr3_length: 12
cdr3_nt: TGTGCCAGCAGCTTTCAACAGAACGAAGCTTTCTTT
cdr3_aa: CASSFQQNEAFF

d_call: TRBD2
clone_size: -
j_call: TRBJ2-1
v_call: TRBV29-1
cdr3_length: 16
cdr3_nt: TGCAGCGTTGAGTTGCGGGGACTAGCGGGACTAGGTGAGCAGTTCTTC
cdr3_aa: CSVELRGLAGLGEQFF

d_call: -
clone_size: -
j_call: TRBJ1-4
v_call: TRBV19
cdr3_length: 14
cdr3_nt: TGTGCCAGTAGTGTAATGGACGGGAATGAAAAACTGTTTTTT
cdr3_aa: CASSVMDGNEKLFF

d_call: -
clone_size: -
j_call: TRBJ2-1
v_call: TRBV29-1
cdr3_length: 13
cdr3_nt: TGCAGCGTTGTGGGTACCGGGTACAATGAGCAGTTCTTC
cdr3_aa: CSVVGTGYNEQFF

d_call: -
clone_size: few
j_call: TRBJ1-1
v_call: TRBV4-2
cdr3_length: 18
cdr3_nt: TGTGCCAGCAGCCAAGAAAGTGTGGCGGACTACATGAACACTGAAGCTTTCTTT
cdr3_aa: CASSQESVADYMNTEAFF

d_call: -
clone_size: -
j_call: TRBJ2-7
v_call: TRBV27
cdr3_length: 16
cdr3_nt: TGTGCCAGCAGTTCTAGTTTCGACAGATACTCCTACGAGCAGTACTTC
cdr3_aa: CASSSSFDRYSYEQYF

d_call: TRBD2
clone_size: many
j_call: TRBJ2-1
v_call: TRBV20-1
cdr3_length: 19
cdr3_nt: TGCAGTGCTAGAGGCTGGGTAGGACTAGCGGGAGTGAGCTACAATGAGCAGTTCTTC
cdr3_aa: CSARGWVGLAGVSYNEQFF

d_call: -
clone_size: few
j_call: TRBJ2-3
v_call: TRBV5-8
cdr3_length: 14
cdr3_nt: TGTGCCAGCAGCCCTGGGGGGTACGCAGATACGCAGTATTTT
cdr3_aa: CASSPGGYADTQYF

d_call: -
clone_size: -
j_call: TRBJ1-2
v_call: TRBV15
cdr3_length: 13
cdr3_nt: TGTGCCACTACCCCCCGGCCTAACTATGGCTACACCTTC
cdr3_aa: CATTPRPNYGYTF

d_call: TRBD2
clone_size: many
j_call: TRBJ2-7
v_call: TRBV15
cdr3_length: 14
cdr3_nt: TGTGCCACCAGTGCTCTCGGGGGGTACTACGAGCAGTACTTC
cdr3_aa: CATSALGGYYEQYF

d_call: -
clone_size: many
j_call: TRBJ1-2
v_call: TRBV12-3/TRBV12-4
cdr3_length: 18
cdr3_nt: TGTGCCAGCAGCCCAAACCCGGTCCCACAGCCAGAGCCTTATGGCTACACCTTC
cdr3_aa: CASSPNPVPQPEPYGYTF

d_call: TRBD1
clone_size: few
j_call: TRBJ2-1
v_call: TRBV5-1
cdr3_length: 18
cdr3_nt: TGCGCCAGCAGCTACCCGGGACAGGGTTCCCCTAACTACAATGAGCAGTTCTTC
cdr3_aa: CASSYPGQGSPNYNEQFF

d_call: -
clone_size: -
j_call: TRBJ1-4
v_call: TRBV14
cdr3_length: 15
cdr3_nt: TGTGCCAGCAGCCGTCTGCGGGACGCAGGACGGAAACTGTTTTTT
cdr3_aa: CASSRLRDAGRKLFF

d_call: -
clone_size: many
j_call: TRBJ2-1
v_call: TRBV20-1
cdr3_length: 16
cdr3_nt: TGCAGTGCTAGAGGGCAGGAGGCGGCTACCTACAATGAGCAGTTCTTC
cdr3_aa: CSARGQEAATYNEQFF

d_call: TRBD1
clone_size: -
j_call: TRBJ1-2
v_call: TRBV6-1
cdr3_length: 14
cdr3_nt: TGTGCCAGCAGTCCAAGGGACAGGGGACATGGCTACACCTTC
cdr3_aa: CASSPRDRGHGYTF

d_call: -
clone_size: -
j_call: TRBJ2-1
v_call: TRBV9
cdr3_length: 15
cdr3_nt: TGTGCCAGCAGCGCGGGGGACAGAAGCTACAATGAGCAGTTCTTC
cdr3_aa: CASSAGDRSYNEQFF

d_call: TRBD1
clone_size: -
j_call: TRBJ2-5
v_call: TRBV29-1
cdr3_length: 13
cdr3_nt: TGCAGCTCCCGGCAGGGGGTGGCAGAGACCCAGTACTTC
cdr3_aa: CSSRQGVAETQYF

d_call: TRBD2
clone_size: many
j_call: TRBJ2-5
v_call: TRBV25-1
cdr3_length: 17
cdr3_nt: TGTGCCAGCAGGGTGGCTGAACTAGCGGGAGAGGGAGAGACCCAGTACTTC
cdr3_aa: CASRVAELAGEGETQYF

d_call: -
clone_size: -
j_call: TRBJ2-7
v_call: TRBV20-1
cdr3_length: 13
cdr3_nt: TGCAGTGCTAGGCAGACCGGGTCCTACGAGCAGTACTTC
cdr3_aa: CSARQTGSYEQYF